Listed below are T cell receptor beta chains from one sample, sequenced in a study of blood T cell repertoires in COVID-19. Method: immunoSEQ multiplex PCR; TCRdb's copy keeps in-frame clones and lacks some. Of about 28,000 clones listed, 81% are singletons. The sequenced material came from peripheral blood. These receptors came from a woman aged 55-70 years with acute or convalescent COVID-19. The CDR3 runs from the conserved cysteine through the conserved F or W. Each record gives: J gene, clone size, V gene, D gene, CDR3 length, CDR3 DNA, CDR3 protein. A D gene is named only where the DNA matches it firmly. Only some rows state a clone size, as once, few, many or a class for expanded clones.

TRBJ1-1	.	TRBV10-3	.	12	TGTGCCATCAGTGAGGCAGTCACTGAAGCTTTCTTT	CAISEAVTEAFF
TRBJ2-3	.	TRBV7-3	.	17	TGTGCCAGCAGCTTCCGGGGCGCTACGGGGGGCGTCGATACGCAGTATTTT	CASSFRGATGGVDTQYF
TRBJ1-3	.	TRBV14	.	17	TGTGCCAGCAGCCAATTCGGGAGACAGAGCTCTGGAAACACCATATATTTT	CASSQFGRQSSGNTIYF
TRBJ2-5	.	TRBV14	.	16	TGTGCCAGCAGCTACTTGGGAAGACAGTCACAAGAGACCCAGTACTTC	CASSYLGRQSQETQYF
TRBJ1-5	.	TRBV24-1	TRBD1	19	TGTGCCACCAGTGATCGGACAGGGAGATTGAGGGGTGGCAATCAGCCCCAGCATTTT	CATSDRTGRLRGGNQPQHF
TRBJ2-7	.	TRBV18	.	13	TGTGCCAGCTCACCACCGGCGGCTGCGGAGCAGTACTTC	CASSPPAAAEQYF
TRBJ2-5	.	TRBV5-4	.	15	TGTGCCAGCAGCAGAAGCTGGGCGCGTGAAGAGACCCAGTACTTC	CASSRSWAREETQYF
TRBJ2-7	.	TRBV2	.	12	TGTGCCAGCAGCCTCCTCTCCTACGAGCAGTACTTC	CASSLLSYEQYF
TRBJ1-4	many	TRBV19	TRBD1	16	TGTGCCAGTAGTATAGTTCAGGGGGCGACTAATGAAAAACTGTTTTTT	CASSIVQGATNEKLFF
TRBJ2-1	.	TRBV27	TRBD1	15	TGTGCCAGCAGCCCTGACAGGGGACCCTACAATGAGCAGTTCTTC	CASSPDRGPYNEQFF
TRBJ2-3	.	TRBV18	TRBD1	15	TGTGCCAGCTCACTCCGGACAGGGGGCCAGGATACGCAGTATTTT	CASSLRTGGQDTQYF
TRBJ1-2	.	TRBV30	TRBD1	14	TGTGCCTGGAACCTCGGACAGGGGGCGGACGGCTACACCTTC	CAWNLGQGADGYTF
TRBJ2-1	once	TRBV4-2	.	15	TGTGCCAGCAGCCAAGTAAGGCGACGGGACAATGAGCAGTTCTTC	CASSQVRRRDNEQFF
TRBJ2-7	.	TRBV6-5	.	15	TGTGCCAGCTTCCACCCAGGCAGCCTATCCTACGAGCAGTACTTC	CASFHPGSLSYEQYF
TRBJ2-3	.	TRBV4-1	.	17	TGCGCCAGCAGCCAAGATCCCCAGGGACAAGTAACAGATACGCAGTATTTT	CASSQDPQGQVTDTQYF
TRBJ2-1	once	TRBV5-1	TRBD2	15	TGCGCCAGCGGGGAAAGCGGGGGGGCCAACAATGAGCAGTTCTTC	CASGESGGANNEQFF
TRBJ2-3	.	TRBV6-4	.	14	TGTGCCAGCAGTGACGGACAGCCGACAGATACGCAGTATTTT	CASSDGQPTDTQYF
TRBJ1-4	.	TRBV19	TRBD1	16	TGTGCCAGTAGTAGGCGACAGGGATCTATGCTAGAAAAACTGTTTTTT	CASSRRQGSMLEKLFF
TRBJ1-1	few	TRBV2	.	13	TGTGCCAGCAGTGGAGACTTTGGAGGGCATGCTTTCTTT	CASSGDFGGHAFF
TRBJ2-7	.	TRBV6-1	TRBD2	16	TGTGCCAGCAGTGGGATTTCTAGCGGGCGCCCCTACGAGCAGTACTTC	CASSGISSGRPYEQYF
TRBJ1-2	.	TRBV7-8	TRBD1	14	TGTGCCAGCAGCCTCGGGACAGTTAACTATGGCTACACCTTC	CASSLGTVNYGYTF
TRBJ2-1	.	TRBV2	TRBD2	17	TGTGCCAGCAGTGAAAAGGGGGGACTAGCGGGATACAATGAGCAGTTCTTC	CASSEKGGLAGYNEQFF
TRBJ1-1	medium-sized	TRBV4-1	TRBD1	14	TGCGCCAGCAGCCAAGGACAGGGTAGGGGTGAAGCTTTCTTT	CASSQGQGRGEAFF
TRBJ1-4	.	TRBV21-1	.	16	TGTGCCAGCAACCCAGGGCGTGGAGGGTGGAATGAAAAACTGTTTTTT	CASNPGRGGWNEKLFF
TRBJ2-3	.	TRBV14	TRBD1	19	TGTGCCAGCAGCCCCTCGACAGGGGCGTCGGTTTGGGGCACAGATACGCAGTATTTT	CASSPSTGASVWGTDTQYF
TRBJ2-1	.	TRBV28	.	15	TGTGCCAGCAGTCCCCCGGGAGCCCAAGCCAATGAGCAGTTCTTC	CASSPPGAQANEQFF
TRBJ1-3	.	TRBV7-9	TRBD1	16	TGTGCCAGCAGCTCGGGCCAGGGGGCTACTGGAAACACCATATATTTT	CASSSGQGATGNTIYF
TRBJ2-5	once	TRBV18	.	16	TGTGCCAGCTCACCTACCGGCCCGGAGATGAAAGAGACCCAGTACTTC	CASSPTGPEMKETQYF
TRBJ1-5	.	TRBV18	TRBD1	13	TGTGCCAGCTCACCAGGGACAGCTCAGCCCCAGCATTTT	CASSPGTAQPQHF
TRBJ2-1	few	TRBV19	.	16	TGTGCCAGTAGTATAGATCCCCCTACTAGGCCGAATGAGCAGTTCTTC	CASSIDPPTRPNEQFF
TRBJ1-1	.	TRBV9	.	16	TGTGCCAGCAGCGTAGGCCAGGGAGGAACAAACACTGAAGCTTTCTTT	CASSVGQGGTNTEAFF
TRBJ1-2	.	TRBV4-1	.	14	TGCGCCAGCAGCCTACCCGGACAGTTCTATGGCTACACCTTC	CASSLPGQFYGYTF
TRBJ2-7	.	TRBV15	.	15	TGTGCCACCAGCAGAGATATAACAGGGTCCTACGAGCAGTACTTC	CATSRDITGSYEQYF
TRBJ1-1	.	TRBV5-1	TRBD1	15	TGCGCCAGCAGCTTGGGGACAGGGAAGTACACTGAAGCTTTCTTT	CASSLGTGKYTEAFF
TRBJ2-7	.	TRBV4-1	.	14	TGCGCCAGCAGCCAAAGCGAAAATACCTACGAGCAGTACTTC	CASSQSENTYEQYF
TRBJ2-5	.	TRBV20-1	.	11	TGCAGTGCTCAGGGGCAAGAGACCCAGTACTTC	CSAQGQETQYF
TRBJ2-7	.	TRBV11-2	.	15	TGTGCCAGCAGCCCTAGAGGAACAGGTGGAGACGAGCAGTACTTC	CASSPRGTGGDEQYF
TRBJ1-2	.	TRBV5-4	TRBD1	15	TGTGCCAGCAGCTTGGGGGGGGGACAGGGCGGCGGCTACACCTTC	CASSLGGGQGGGYTF
TRBJ1-3	.	TRBV10-2	TRBD1	16	TGCGCCAGCAGTGAGTCCGGGACAGACTCTGGAAACACCATATATTTT	CASSESGTDSGNTIYF
TRBJ1-3	few	TRBV9	.	16	TGTGCCAGCAGCGTAACAGGGCTAGATGCTGGAAACACCATATATTTT	CASSVTGLDAGNTIYF
TRBJ2-7	.	TRBV29-1	.	15	TGCAGCGTTGAAGTGGTGGGACAAAGATACTACGAGCAGTACTTC	CSVEVVGQRYYEQYF
TRBJ1-1	.	TRBV7-9	TRBD1	12	TGTGCCAGCAGCCCAGGGGACAGGCAAGCTTTCTTT	CASSPGDRQAFF
TRBJ2-7	few	TRBV6-4	.	16	TGTGCCAGCAGTTCGGGGGGGGACAGGGAAACCTACGAGCAGTACTTC	CASSSGGDRETYEQYF
TRBJ1-1	.	TRBV28	TRBD1	13	TGTGCCAGCAATCAGGGGGCGCGGGGGGAAGCTTTCTTT	CASNQGARGEAFF
TRBJ1-6	.	TRBV2	.	14	TGTGCCAGCAAAATGGCAGGTCCAAATTCACCCCTCCACTTT	CASKMAGPNSPLHF
TRBJ1-1	.	TRBV7-9	TRBD1	17	TGTGCCAGCAGCTTTACTCCGGGACAGGGGGCGAACACTGAAGCTTTCTTT	CASSFTPGQGANTEAFF
TRBJ2-4	.	TRBV19	.	13	TGTGCCAGTAGTATCCCGACAGAAAACATTCAGTACTTC	CASSIPTENIQYF
TRBJ2-7	.	TRBV6-1	.	17	TGTGCCAGCAGTGAAACCCCCCGGGTTGCTTATCACTACGAGCAGTACTTC	CASSETPRVAYHYEQYF
TRBJ1-2	.	TRBV5-1	TRBD1	13	TGCGCCAGCAGCTTGGGACAGGGTTGGGGCTACACCTTC	CASSLGQGWGYTF
TRBJ1-2	.	TRBV28	.	13	TGTGCCAGCAGCGTCCCTGTGAGCTATGGCTACACCTTC	CASSVPVSYGYTF
TRBJ1-1	.	TRBV12-3/TRBV12-4	.	13	TGTGCCAGCAGTTTATATCGGGACACTGAAGCTTTCTTT	CASSLYRDTEAFF
TRBJ2-2	.	TRBV5-4	TRBD2	16	TGTGCCAGCAGGTTTGCGGGGGGGCGTGTCACCGGGGAGCTGTTTTTT	CASRFAGGRVTGELFF
TRBJ2-1	.	TRBV5-4	.	15	TGTGCCAGCAGCTTACAGATTAGCGGATACAATGAGCAGTTCTTC	CASSLQISGYNEQFF
TRBJ2-3	.	TRBV7-8	.	16	TGTGCCAGCAGCTTAGCAAACGTTCGGAGCACAGATACGCAGTATTTT	CASSLANVRSTDTQYF
TRBJ1-2	once	TRBV2	TRBD1	17	TGTGCCAGCAGTGATCGGAGCCGTGGGACAGTCCTTCGCGACTACACCTTC	CASSDRSRGTVLRDYTF
TRBJ2-1	.	TRBV5-1	TRBD1	15	TGCGCCAGCAGCTCCCGACAGGGCCGCATCAATGAGCAGTTCTTC	CASSSRQGRINEQFF
TRBJ2-3	.	TRBV19	.	14	TGTGCCAGTAGCATCGAGAGCGGTACAGATACGCAGTATTTT	CASSIESGTDTQYF
TRBJ2-5	.	TRBV28	.	16	TGTGCCAGCAGTCCCTCGGACCGGGACTGGCAAGAGACCCAGTACTTC	CASSPSDRDWQETQYF
TRBJ2-3	.	TRBV5-4	.	15	TGTGCCAGCAGCTCCGGACTGAGACTCACAGATACGCAGTATTTT	CASSSGLRLTDTQYF
TRBJ2-7	.	TRBV21-1	.	17	TGTGCCAGCAGCACCGGTGGGCTACAGATACTTTCCTACGAGCAGTACTTC	CASSTGGLQILSYEQYF